This is a list of T cell receptor beta chains from one sample in a study of cytomegalovirus exposure and HLA in healthy donors. The table came from immunoSEQ multiplex PCR; TCRdb's copy has only in-frame clones and leaves some out. The sample lists 95,000 to 150,000 clones, over 75% occurring once. Sequencing was carried out using PBMCs. These receptors all come from a man aged 40-49 years in good health and CMV-seronegative. Each CDR3 is given with its conserved first and last residue.

TRBV9 | CASSVLYGGGRQFF
TRBV15 | CATSRPRGKETQYF
TRBV5-6 | CASSSGDRGSETQYF
TRBV2 | CASRELAGPTGELFF
TRBV14 | CASSHGQGRNQPQHF
TRBV29-1 | CSVKTGGPLGGELFF
TRBV10-2 | CATGEGQHQPQHF
TRBV19 | CASSISGQGEYYGYTF
TRBV7-6 | CASSLDRQAEQFF
TRBV11-3 | CASSTSDRIGEQYF
TRBV4-3 | CASSQDASGLYNEQFF